The entry that follows covers one T cell receptor (beta chain) sequence. This entry is derived from a study of control samples from healthy donors and cancer patients. Using immunoSEQ multiplex PCR, the repertoire was profiled, and TCRdb retains in-frame clones only, with some absent. The sample lists about 190,000 clones, around 90% occurring once. Germline CDR1 is SNHLY and CDR2 is FYNNEI. V lost 4 bases to trimming and J lost 6 bases, with 15 bases between them. The CDR3 is 14 amino acids. Sequencing was performed on blood. The chain employs TRBV2 and TRBJ1-1, with D unresolved. The source is a man younger than 45 in good health. The CDR3 region is CASSVLDRRAEAFF. CDR3 DNA: TGTGCCAGCAGTGTCCTCGATCGTCGGGCTGAAGCTTTCTTT.